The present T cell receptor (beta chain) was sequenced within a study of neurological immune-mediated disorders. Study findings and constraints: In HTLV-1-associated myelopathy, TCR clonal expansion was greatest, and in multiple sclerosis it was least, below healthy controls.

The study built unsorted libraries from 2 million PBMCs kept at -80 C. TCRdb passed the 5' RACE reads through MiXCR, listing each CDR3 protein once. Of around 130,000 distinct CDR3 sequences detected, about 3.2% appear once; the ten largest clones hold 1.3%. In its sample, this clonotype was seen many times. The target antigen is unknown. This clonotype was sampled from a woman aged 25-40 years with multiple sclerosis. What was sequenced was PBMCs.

Here the CDR3 reads CSARGRQNTGELFF. The CDR3 region has the DNA TGCAGTGCTAGAGGCAGGCAGAACACCGGGGAGCTGTTTTTT. The V gene is TRBV20-1, the J gene TRBJ2-2; D unresolved. In germline, CDR1 is DFQATT, CDR2 SNEGSKA (reference sequence). The CDR3 runs 14 residues. V lost 1 base and J 1 base, leaving 7 bases between the germline ends.